This is a list of T cell receptor beta chains from one sample in a study of control samples from healthy donors and cancer patients. Profiled with immunoSEQ multiplex PCR; TCRdb holds only in-frame clones, not every one. The data contain over 85,000 clones, approximately 90% of them singletons. The sample taken for sequencing was PBMCs. These TCRs come from an older woman with lung cancer. CDR3s include the opening cysteine and the closing phenylalanine or tryptophan. The order of the fields is J gene, V gene, CDR3 protein.

j_call: TRBJ1-5; v_call: TRBV7-9; cdr3_aa: CASSLGQGASSNQPQHF
j_call: TRBJ2-2; v_call: TRBV7-8; cdr3_aa: CASSSPTSGESTGELFF
j_call: TRBJ2-3; v_call: TRBV12-2; cdr3_aa: CASRLRTSGATDTQYF
j_call: TRBJ1-1; v_call: TRBV7-2; cdr3_aa: CASSYQTGNTEAFF
j_call: TRBJ2-3; v_call: TRBV5-1; cdr3_aa: CASSSAGREADTQYF
j_call: TRBJ2-2; v_call: TRBV21-1; cdr3_aa: CASSKGSGGMNTGELFF
j_call: TRBJ1-2; v_call: TRBV6-1; cdr3_aa: CASSDRDRARFNYGYTF
j_call: TRBJ1-3; v_call: TRBV4-1; cdr3_aa: CASSLIYGRVAGNTIYF
j_call: TRBJ1-1; v_call: TRBV7-2; cdr3_aa: CASSSIRGEYTEAFF
j_call: TRBJ2-1; v_call: TRBV3-1/TRBV3-2; cdr3_aa: CASSQDLTSGRANEQFF
j_call: TRBJ2-7; v_call: TRBV7-9; cdr3_aa: CASSLYGGEQYF
j_call: TRBJ2-3; v_call: TRBV27; cdr3_aa: CASSPGTGRDTQYF
j_call: TRBJ2-3; v_call: TRBV11-2; cdr3_aa: CASSFQVLGGLTDTQYF
j_call: TRBJ2-3; v_call: TRBV25-1; cdr3_aa: CASSETGLARADTQYF
j_call: TRBJ1-2; v_call: TRBV6-5; cdr3_aa: CASSLGTGGNYGYTF
j_call: TRBJ2-5; v_call: TRBV7-9; cdr3_aa: CASSPSETQYF
j_call: TRBJ1-1; v_call: TRBV6-5; cdr3_aa: CASSYTVMNTEAFF
j_call: TRBJ2-5; v_call: TRBV7-6; cdr3_aa: CASSLEGGRTETQYF
j_call: TRBJ2-2; v_call: TRBV5-1; cdr3_aa: CASSRDGTPSTNTGELFF
j_call: TRBJ2-2; v_call: TRBV9; cdr3_aa: CASSVGQGADGELFF
j_call: TRBJ1-1; v_call: TRBV10-3; cdr3_aa: CAISDHPLGGRDTEAFF
j_call: TRBJ2-6; v_call: TRBV25-1; cdr3_aa: CASSARDRVFAGANVLTF